This T cell receptor (beta chain) is from a study of T cell changes during pregnancy in multiple sclerosis (dated by TCRdb to between 2018 and 2020). Regarding the research as a whole: The study examined how the T cell repertoire changed over the course of pregnancy in women with multiple sclerosis.

The germline V gene gives CDR1 as SNHLY and CDR2 as FYNNEI. V is shortened by 4 bases, J by 0 bases, and the region joining them spans 10 bases. The CDR3 covers 15 residues, taking in both the cysteine and the phenylalanine. The DNA shown is the 45-base CDR3, in frame from base 1. Library preparation used the immunoSEQ multiplex PCR assay. The immuneACCESS repertoire file appears here via TCRdb, limited to in-frame rearrangements. These files lack a portion of the clones; in checked studies, under half of the deficit traces to unresolved V genes, and the cause of the others is not known. This sample has 40,000 to 50,000 clones in its table, and about nine tenths of those were observed once. Approximately 9.1% of the sample belongs to the ten largest clones. Worth noting for this clone: Its specific antigen is unknown. Base qualities are not provided; no much larger clone lies one nucleotide away.

The chain is assembled from TRBV2 and TRBJ1-5; confidence is insufficient to name the D gene. The TCR comes from a female donor with multiple sclerosis, enrolled in a pregnancy study. This specimen consisted of CD8+ T cells from peripheral blood mononuclear cells, obtained in the first trimester of pregnancy. The CDR3 corresponds to CASSGTVYSNQPQHF. The nucleotides read TGTGCCAGCAGTGGTACCGTCTATAGCAATCAGCCCCAGCATTTT. Supplemented by the reference TRBV2 and TRBJ1-5 proteins around the CDR3, the complete variable domain is EPEVTQTPSHQVTQMGQEVILRCVPISNHLYFYWYRQILGQKVEFLVSFYNNEISEKSEIFDDQFSVERPDGSNFTLKIRSTKLEDSAMYFCASSGTVYSNQPQHFGDGTRLSIL.